These T cell receptor beta chains were read from a single sample in a study of identical twins. MiXCR, applied by TCRdb to the 5' RACE reads, yields one record per CDR3 protein. The sample contains about 1.7 million distinct CDR3 sequences, about 32% of which appear only once. Input material: cord blood. Receptors originate from a newborn girl in good health. Each CDR3 is given with its conserved first and last residue. Each record gives: clone size, J gene, D gene, V gene, CDR3 protein, CDR3 DNA. D genes are given only for firm matches. Only part of the rows carry a size: once, few, many, or a class if the clone is expanded.

>few|TRBJ2-7|TRBD2|TRBV12-3/TRBV12-4
CASSWELAAYNEQYF
TGTGCCAGCAGTTGGGAACTAGCGGCCTACAATGAGCAGTACTTC
>many|TRBJ2-1|-|TRBV12-3/TRBV12-4
CASRISNEQFF
TGTGCCAGCAGGATTAGCAATGAGCAGTTCTTC
>-|TRBJ2-3|TRBD2|TRBV11-2
CASSLETSGMKDTQYF
TGTGCCAGCAGCTTAGAAACTAGCGGGATGAAAGATACGCAGTATTTT
>-|TRBJ2-7|TRBD2|TRBV3-1
CASSQVTSGGTPMSIEQYF
TGTGCCAGCAGCCAAGTTACTAGCGGGGGGACACCTATGTCAATCGAGCAGTACTTC
>-|TRBJ2-2|-|TRBV3-1
CASSQDGRYTGELFF
TGTGCCAGCAGCCAAGACGGACGGTACACCGGGGAGCTGTTTTTT
>-|TRBJ2-3|TRBD2|TRBV9
CAGSVGASGSTDTQYF
TGTGCCGGCAGCGTAGGGGCTAGCGGGAGCACAGATACGCAGTATTTT
>few|TRBJ1-6|-|TRBV2
CASRPKRWSSYNSPLHF
TGTGCCAGCAGACCCAAGAGGTGGAGCTCCTATAATTCACCCCTCCACTTT
>-|TRBJ2-7|TRBD1|TRBV14
CASSQDSPGTGPYEQYF
TGTGCCAGCAGCCAAGATTCTCCGGGGACAGGGCCCTACGAGCAGTACTTC
>many|TRBJ2-7|-|TRBV29-1
CSVGPREASYEQYF
TGCAGCGTTGGTCCCAGGGAAGCGTCCTACGAGCAGTACTTC
>-|TRBJ2-7|-|TRBV25-1
CASSERGTGSYEQYF
TGTGCCAGCAGTGAAAGGGGGACGGGATCCTACGAGCAGTACTTC
>many|TRBJ1-5|-|TRBV21-1
CASSKALGRDSNQPQHF
TGTGCCAGCAGCAAAGCATTAGGGCGAGATAGCAATCAGCCCCAGCATTTT
>-|TRBJ2-7|-|TRBV19
CASSWAISYEQYF
TGTGCCAGTAGTTGGGCGATCTCCTACGAGCAGTACTTC
>-|TRBJ1-2|TRBD1|TRBV15
CATSRVLETGGSGYTF
TGTGCCACCAGCAGAGTCCTCGAGACAGGGGGAAGTGGCTACACCTTC
>few|TRBJ1-5|-|TRBV9
CASSVGGLGNQPQHF
TGTGCCAGCAGCGTTGGGGGGTTGGGCAATCAGCCCCAGCATTTT
>many|TRBJ1-4|TRBD1|TRBV6-6
CASSYFPDRGPNEKLFF
TGTGCCAGCAGTTACTTCCCGGACAGGGGGCCTAATGAAAAACTGTTTTTT
>-|TRBJ2-3|TRBD2|TRBV6-1
CASSADIRLAGATDTQYF
TGTGCCAGCAGTGCCGACATCCGACTAGCGGGAGCTACAGATACGCAGTATTTT
>many|TRBJ1-2|TRBD1|TRBV2
CASSESSGDRRFYGYTF
TGTGCCAGCAGTGAATCTTCAGGGGACAGGAGGTTCTATGGCTACACCTTC
>-|TRBJ1-4|TRBD1|TRBV6-6
CASTSGGTVNEKLFF
TGTGCCAGCACCTCCGGAGGGACAGTTAATGAAAAACTGTTTTTT
>-|TRBJ2-5|-|TRBV12-3/TRBV12-4
CASSSTLGRQETQYF
TGTGCCAGCAGTTCAACTCTAGGGAGGCAAGAGACCCAGTACTTC
>-|TRBJ2-1|-|TRBV20-1
CSAKEGSSYNEQFF
TGCAGTGCGAAGGAGGGGAGCTCCTACAATGAGCAGTTCTTC
>-|TRBJ2-3|-|TRBV21-1
CASSKGGLAALRFSDTQYF
TGTGCCAGCAGCAAAGGGGGACTAGCCGCCCTCAGGTTTTCTGATACGCAGTATTTT
>-|TRBJ2-7|-|TRBV5-1
CASSFTALQSGEQYF
TGCGCCAGCAGCTTTACTGCATTACAGTCGGGAGAGCAGTACTTC
>-|TRBJ2-1|TRBD2|TRBV3-1
CASSKAGVLLNEQFF
TGTGCCAGCAGTAAAGCGGGAGTGTTACTCAATGAGCAGTTCTTC
>-|TRBJ2-7|-|TRBV7-2
CASSLANLYEQYF
TGTGCCAGCAGCTTGGCTAACCTCTACGAGCAGTACTTC
>-|TRBJ1-6|TRBD1|TRBV30
CAWGTRTGANSPLHF
TGTGCCTGGGGGACCCGGACAGGGGCGAATTCACCCCTCCACTTT
>few|TRBJ2-7|-|TRBV27
CASSRDSFYEQYF
TGTGCCAGCAGCCGCGACAGTTTCTACGAGCAGTACTTC
>few|TRBJ1-2|-|TRBV20-1
CSAPNGFLLANYGYTF
TGCAGTGCTCCCAACGGTTTTCTCCTCGCTAACTATGGCTACACCTTC
>-|TRBJ2-2|-|TRBV2
CASSAYLARANTGELFF
TGTGCCAGCAGTGCCTATCTGGCCAGGGCGAACACCGGGGAGCTGTTTTTT
>-|TRBJ1-4|TRBD1|TRBV5-5
CASSLQGWGEKLFF
TGTGCCAGCAGCTTACAGGGGTGGGGTGAAAAACTGTTTTTT
>-|TRBJ1-1|-|TRBV7-6
CASSQSTAKNTEAFF
TGTGCCAGCAGCCAATCGACAGCAAAGAACACTGAAGCTTTCTTT
>-|TRBJ2-1|-|TRBV20-1
CSARGMEEAYNEQFF
TGCAGTGCACGGGGCATGGAGGAGGCCTACAATGAGCAGTTCTTC
>few|TRBJ2-5|TRBD2|TRBV25-1
CASSGRLAAQETQYF
TGTGCCAGCAGTGGCCGACTAGCGGCACAAGAGACCCAGTACTTC
>-|TRBJ1-6|-|TRBV20-1
CSASPRNSPLHF
TGCAGTGCTAGCCCCAGGAATTCACCCCTCCACTTT
>-|TRBJ2-3|TRBD2|TRBV12-3/TRBV12-4
CASSWLTGGDTQYF
TGTGCCAGCAGTTGGTTAACGGGGGGGGATACGCAGTATTTT
>few|TRBJ1-2|-|TRBV6-5
CASSSSGEFSFYGYTF
TGTGCCAGCAGTTCCTCGGGAGAGTTTTCTTTCTATGGCTACACCTTC
>-|TRBJ1-2|-|TRBV11-1
CASSFDRPGYGYTF
TGTGCCAGCAGCTTCGACAGGCCGGGATATGGCTACACCTTC
>-|TRBJ2-1|TRBD2|TRBV6-6
CASSYATSGRDNEQFF
TGTGCCAGCAGTTACGCGACTAGCGGGAGGGACAATGAGCAGTTCTTC
>once|TRBJ2-5|TRBD2|TRBV20-1
CSALGLAGVGRETQYF
TGCAGTGCTCTAGGGCTAGCGGGAGTAGGCAGGGAGACCCAGTACTTC
>-|TRBJ2-7|-|TRBV12-5
CASGLRRTEDGLASSYNEQYF
TGTGCTAGTGGTTTGCGGCGAACAGAGGACGGGCTAGCGAGCTCCTACAATGAGCAGTACTTC
>many|TRBJ2-1|TRBD2|TRBV24-1
CATSDPSGRAYNEQFF
TGTGCCACCAGTGATCCTAGCGGGAGGGCCTACAATGAGCAGTTCTTC
>few|TRBJ1-2|-|TRBV3-1
CASSQDLGGDGYTF
TGTGCCAGCAGCCAAGATCTGGGGGGCGATGGCTACACCTTC
>-|TRBJ1-2|-|TRBV5-1
CASSLEGSSYGYTF
TGCGCCAGCAGCTTGGAAGGCTCCTCCTATGGCTACACCTTC
>-|TRBJ2-1|-|TRBV6-2/TRBV6-3
CASSKVTGTSSYNEQFF
TGTGCCAGCAGTAAAGTTACCGGGACTTCCTCCTACAATGAGCAGTTCTTC
>many|TRBJ2-5|-|TRBV4-2
CASSQEGFQETQYF
TGTGCCAGCAGCCAAGAAGGGTTCCAAGAGACCCAGTACTTC
>-|TRBJ2-1|-|TRBV20-1
CSAIDYNEQFF
TGCAGTGCTATAGATTACAATGAGCAGTTCTTC
>-|TRBJ1-6|-|TRBV2
CASERGRNSPLHF
TGTGCCAGCGAAAGGGGAAGGAATTCACCCCTCCACTTT
>once|TRBJ2-1|-|TRBV3-1
CASSQEGSVGYNEQFF
TGTGCCAGCAGCCAAGAAGGTAGCGTAGGCTACAATGAGCAGTTCTTC
>few|TRBJ2-7|-|TRBV24-1
CATGVRYNEQYF
TGTGCCACCGGGGTTCGCTACAATGAGCAGTACTTC
>many|TRBJ2-7|-|TRBV27
CASRGLYEQYF
TGTGCCAGCAGGGGGCTCTACGAGCAGTACTTC
>-|TRBJ1-2|-|TRBV11-2
CASSLFQGYGYTF
TGTGCCAGCAGCTTATTCCAGGGCTATGGCTACACCTTC